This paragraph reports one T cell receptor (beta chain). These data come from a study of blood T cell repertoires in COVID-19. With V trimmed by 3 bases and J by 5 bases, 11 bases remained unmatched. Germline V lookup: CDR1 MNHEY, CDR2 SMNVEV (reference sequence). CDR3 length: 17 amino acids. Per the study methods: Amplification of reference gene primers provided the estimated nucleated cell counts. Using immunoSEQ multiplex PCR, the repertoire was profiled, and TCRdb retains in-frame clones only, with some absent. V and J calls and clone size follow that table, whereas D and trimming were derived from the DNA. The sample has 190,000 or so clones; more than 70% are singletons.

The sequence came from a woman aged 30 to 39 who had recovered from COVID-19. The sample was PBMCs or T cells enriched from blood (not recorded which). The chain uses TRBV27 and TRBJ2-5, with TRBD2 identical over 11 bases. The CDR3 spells CASSFRTSGRGGETQYF. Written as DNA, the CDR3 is TGTGCCAGCAGTTTTCGCACTAGCGGGAGAGGGGGGGAGACCCAGTACTTC.